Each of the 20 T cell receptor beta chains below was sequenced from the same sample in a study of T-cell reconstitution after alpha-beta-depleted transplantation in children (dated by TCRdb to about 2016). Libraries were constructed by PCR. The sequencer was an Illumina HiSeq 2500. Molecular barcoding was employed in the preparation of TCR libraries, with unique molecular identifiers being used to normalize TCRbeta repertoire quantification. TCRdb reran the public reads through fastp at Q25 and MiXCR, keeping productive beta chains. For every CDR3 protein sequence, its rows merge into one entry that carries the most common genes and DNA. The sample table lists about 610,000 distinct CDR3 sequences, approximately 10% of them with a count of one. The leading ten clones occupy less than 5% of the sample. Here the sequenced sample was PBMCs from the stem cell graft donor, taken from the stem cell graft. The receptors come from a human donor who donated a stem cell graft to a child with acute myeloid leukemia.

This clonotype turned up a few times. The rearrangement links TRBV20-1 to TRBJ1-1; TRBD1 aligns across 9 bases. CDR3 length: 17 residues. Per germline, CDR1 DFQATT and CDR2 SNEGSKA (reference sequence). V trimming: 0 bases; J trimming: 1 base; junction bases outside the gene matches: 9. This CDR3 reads CSARDLRTGDPNTEAFF. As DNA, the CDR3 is TGCAGTGCTAGAGATCTGAGGACAGGGGACCCGAACACTGAAGCTTTCTTT.

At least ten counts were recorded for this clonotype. CDR3 region: CASSLRPEGALGEQYF. DNA for the CDR3: TGTGCCAGCAGCCTCCGCCCAGAGGGGGCCCTGGGAGAGCAGTACTTC. The rearrangement uses TRBV9 and TRBJ2-7, with TRBD1 matching over 7 bases. Trimming at V came to 4 bases and at J to 7 bases, leaving 17 bases not matched to a gene. This CDR3 region has 16 residues. Germline lookup yields CDR1 SGDLS and CDR2 YYNGEE. Together with reference TRBV9 and TRBJ2-7, the CDR3 gives the full variable domain: DSGVTQTPKHLITATGQRVTLRCSPRSGDLSVYWYQQSLDQGLQFLIQYYNGEERAKGNILERFSAQQFPDLHSELNLSSLELGDSALYFCASSLRPEGALGEQYFGPGTRLTVT.

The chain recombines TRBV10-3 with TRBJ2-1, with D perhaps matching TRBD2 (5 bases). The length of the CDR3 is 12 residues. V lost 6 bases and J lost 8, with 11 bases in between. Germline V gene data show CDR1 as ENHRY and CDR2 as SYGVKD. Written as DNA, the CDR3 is TGTGCCATCAGGCAAGGAGGCGATGAGCAGTTCTTC. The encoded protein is CAIRQGGDEQFF.

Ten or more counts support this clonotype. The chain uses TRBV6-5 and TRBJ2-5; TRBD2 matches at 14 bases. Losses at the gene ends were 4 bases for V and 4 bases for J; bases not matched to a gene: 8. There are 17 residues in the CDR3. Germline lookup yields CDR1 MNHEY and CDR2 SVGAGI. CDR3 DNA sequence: TGTGCCAGCAGTTTCTCGACTAGCGGGAGGGCAGGAGAGACCCAGTACTTC. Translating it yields CASSFSTSGRAGETQYF.

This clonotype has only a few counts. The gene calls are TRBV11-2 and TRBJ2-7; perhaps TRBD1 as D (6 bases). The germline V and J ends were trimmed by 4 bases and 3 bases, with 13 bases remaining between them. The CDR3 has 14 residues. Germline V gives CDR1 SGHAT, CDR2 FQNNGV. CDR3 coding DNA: TGTGCCAGCAGCTCCTTCACAGGGAACTACGAGCAGTACTTC. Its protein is CASSSFTGNYEQYF.

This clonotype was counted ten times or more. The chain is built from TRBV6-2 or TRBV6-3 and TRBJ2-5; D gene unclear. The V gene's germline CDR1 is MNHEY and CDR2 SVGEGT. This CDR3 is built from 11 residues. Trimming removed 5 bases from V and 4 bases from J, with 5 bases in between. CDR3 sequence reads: CASSIGETQYF. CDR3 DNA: TGTGCCAGCAGTATAGGAGAGACCCAGTACTTC.

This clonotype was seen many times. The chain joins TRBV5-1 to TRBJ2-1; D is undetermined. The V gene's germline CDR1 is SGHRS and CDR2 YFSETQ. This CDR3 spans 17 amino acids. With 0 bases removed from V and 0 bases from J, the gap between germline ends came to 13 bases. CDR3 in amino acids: CASSLALLASSYNEQFF. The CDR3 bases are TGCGCCAGCAGCTTGGCCTTGTTGGCGAGCTCCTACAATGAGCAGTTCTTC.

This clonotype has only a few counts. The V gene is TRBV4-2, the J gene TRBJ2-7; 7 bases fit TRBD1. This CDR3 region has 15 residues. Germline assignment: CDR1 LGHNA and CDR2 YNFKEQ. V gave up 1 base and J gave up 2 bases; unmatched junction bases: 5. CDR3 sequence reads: CASSQGGQVAYEQYF. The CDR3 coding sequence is TGTGCCAGCAGCCAAGGAGGACAGGTGGCCTACGAGCAGTACTTC.

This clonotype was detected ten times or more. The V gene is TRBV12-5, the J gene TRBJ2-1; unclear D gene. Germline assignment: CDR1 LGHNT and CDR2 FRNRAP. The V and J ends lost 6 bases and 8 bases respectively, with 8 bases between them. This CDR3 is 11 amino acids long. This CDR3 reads CASGLDYEQFF. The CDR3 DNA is TGTGCTAGTGGCCTCGACTATGAGCAGTTCTTC.

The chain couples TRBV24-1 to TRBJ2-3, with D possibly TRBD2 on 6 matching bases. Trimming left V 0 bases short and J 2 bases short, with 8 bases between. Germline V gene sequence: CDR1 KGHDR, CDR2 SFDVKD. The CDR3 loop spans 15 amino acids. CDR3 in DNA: TGTGCCACCAGTGATTTGGGAGGGAACACAGATACGCAGTATTTT. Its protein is CATSDLGGNTDTQYF.

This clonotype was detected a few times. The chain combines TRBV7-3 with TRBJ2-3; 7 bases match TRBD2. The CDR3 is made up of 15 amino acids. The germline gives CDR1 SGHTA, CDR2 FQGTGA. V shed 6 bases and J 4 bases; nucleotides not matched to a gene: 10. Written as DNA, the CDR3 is TGTGCCAGCAGGCAGATTCCGGGACTACCAGATACGCAGTATTTT. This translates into CASRQIPGLPDTQYF.

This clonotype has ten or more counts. The CDR3 here is CASSLSFAHEQFF. CDR3 nucleotides: TGTGCCAGCAGTTTGAGCTTTGCCCATGAGCAGTTCTTC. The chain joins TRBV12-3 or TRBV12-4 to TRBJ2-1; D is unclear. Trimming stripped 3 bases from V and 8 bases from J, with 11 bases between. The length of the CDR3 is 13 residues.

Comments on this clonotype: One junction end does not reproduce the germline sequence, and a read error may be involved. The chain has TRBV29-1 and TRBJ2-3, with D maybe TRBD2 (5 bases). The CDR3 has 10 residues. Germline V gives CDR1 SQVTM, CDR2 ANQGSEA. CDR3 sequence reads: CIGGTDTQYF. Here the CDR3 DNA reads TGTATCGGGGGCACAGATACGCAGTATTTT.

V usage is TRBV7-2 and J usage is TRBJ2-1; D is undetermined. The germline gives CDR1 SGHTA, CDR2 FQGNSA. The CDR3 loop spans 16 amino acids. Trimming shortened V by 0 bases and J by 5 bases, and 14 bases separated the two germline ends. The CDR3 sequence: CASSLAPMTRNNEQFF. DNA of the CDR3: TGTGCCAGCAGCTTAGCGCCGATGACAAGGAACAATGAGCAGTTCTTC.

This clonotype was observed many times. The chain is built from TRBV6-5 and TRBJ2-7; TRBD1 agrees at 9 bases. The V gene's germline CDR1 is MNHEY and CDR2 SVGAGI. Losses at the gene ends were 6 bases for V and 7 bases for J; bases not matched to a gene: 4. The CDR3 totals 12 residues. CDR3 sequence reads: CASRQGAGEQYF. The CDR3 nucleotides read TGTGCCAGCAGACAGGGGGCAGGGGAGCAGTACTTC.

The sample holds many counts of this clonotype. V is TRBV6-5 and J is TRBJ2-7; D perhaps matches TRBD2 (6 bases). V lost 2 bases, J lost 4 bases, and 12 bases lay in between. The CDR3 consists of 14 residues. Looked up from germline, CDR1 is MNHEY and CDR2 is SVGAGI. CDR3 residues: CASSYGTGEYEQYF. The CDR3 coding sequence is TGTGCCAGCAGTTACGGTACGGGAGAGTACGAGCAGTACTTC.

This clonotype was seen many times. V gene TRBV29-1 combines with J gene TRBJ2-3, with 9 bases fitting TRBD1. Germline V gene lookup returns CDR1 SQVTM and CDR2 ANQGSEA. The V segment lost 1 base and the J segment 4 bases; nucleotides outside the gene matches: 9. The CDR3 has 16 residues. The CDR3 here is CSVEGGTGFSADTQYF. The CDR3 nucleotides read TGCAGCGTTGAAGGCGGGACAGGGTTTTCCGCAGATACGCAGTATTTT.

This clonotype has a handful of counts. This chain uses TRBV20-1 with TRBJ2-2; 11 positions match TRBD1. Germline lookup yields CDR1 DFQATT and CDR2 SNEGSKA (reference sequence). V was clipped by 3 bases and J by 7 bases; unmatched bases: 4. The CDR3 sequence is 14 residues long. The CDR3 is CSARRDRGDGELFF. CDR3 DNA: TGCAGTGCTAGGCGGGACAGGGGGGACGGGGAGCTGTTTTTT.

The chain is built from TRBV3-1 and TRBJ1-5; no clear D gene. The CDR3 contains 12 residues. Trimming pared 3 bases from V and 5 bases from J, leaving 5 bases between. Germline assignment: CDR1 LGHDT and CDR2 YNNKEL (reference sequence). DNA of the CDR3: TGTGCCAGCAGCCATCTTGATCAGCCCCAGCATTTT. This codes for CASSHLDQPQHF.

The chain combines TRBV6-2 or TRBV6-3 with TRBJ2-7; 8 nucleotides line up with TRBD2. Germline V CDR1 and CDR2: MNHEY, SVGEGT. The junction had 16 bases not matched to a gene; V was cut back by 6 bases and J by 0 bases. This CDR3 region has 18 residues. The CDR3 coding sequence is TGTGCCAGCAGGGCCCGGACTAGCTCCATACCGAGCTCCTACGAGCAGTACTTC. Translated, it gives CASRARTSSIPSSYEQYF.